This T cell receptor beta chain originates from a study of beta chain features in type 1 diabetes. Study-wide points: Insertions at VDJ junctions were less frequent in type 1 diabetes patients. These patients also deleted more nucleotides at the same junctions. Within each of all four CD4+ subsets, Type 1 diabetes patients had TCRB CDR3s that were moderately but significantly shorter.

The CDR3 sequence is 15 residues long. Germline-derived CDR1 and CDR2 are SEHNR and FQNEAQ (reference sequence). Trimming took off 1 base at V and 0 bases at J, with 9 bases between the two ends. Regarding this clone: Its antigen remains unknown.

Since all of the isolated RNA was reverse transcribed, expressed TCRB transcripts were what got sequenced. The repertoire was sequenced with immunoSEQ multiplex PCR; TCRdb's copy has only in-frame clones and lacks some. This sample has 640,000 or so clones; roughly 12% occur once, and the top ten carry about 0.02%. The TCR originated in a young man with type 1 diabetes. Sequencing was done on a sample of naive CD4+ T cells from blood. The V and J genes are TRBV7-9 and TRBJ1-1; D call uncertain. CDR3 nucleotides: TGTGCCAGCAGCTTAGGACCGAATATGAACACTGAAGCTTTCTTT. Its protein is CASSLGPNMNTEAFF.